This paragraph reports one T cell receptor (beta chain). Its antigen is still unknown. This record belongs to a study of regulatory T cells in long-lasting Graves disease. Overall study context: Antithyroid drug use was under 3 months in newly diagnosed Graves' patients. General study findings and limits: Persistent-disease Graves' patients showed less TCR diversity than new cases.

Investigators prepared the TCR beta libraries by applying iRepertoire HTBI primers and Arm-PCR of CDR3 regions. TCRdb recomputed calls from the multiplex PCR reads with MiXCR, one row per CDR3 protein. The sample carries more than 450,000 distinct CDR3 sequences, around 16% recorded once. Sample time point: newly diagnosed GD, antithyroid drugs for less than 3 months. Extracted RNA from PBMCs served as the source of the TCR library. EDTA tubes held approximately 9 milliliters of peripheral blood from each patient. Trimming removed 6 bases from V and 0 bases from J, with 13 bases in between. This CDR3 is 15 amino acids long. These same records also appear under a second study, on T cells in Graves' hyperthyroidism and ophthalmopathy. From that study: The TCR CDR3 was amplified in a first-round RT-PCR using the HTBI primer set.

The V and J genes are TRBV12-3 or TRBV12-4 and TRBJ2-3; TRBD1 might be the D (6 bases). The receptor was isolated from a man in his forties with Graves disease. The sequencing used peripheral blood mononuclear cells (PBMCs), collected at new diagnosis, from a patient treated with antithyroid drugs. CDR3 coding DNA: TGTGCCAGCAGCCTTGACAGGATGAGCACAGATACGCAGTATTTT. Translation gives CASSLDRMSTDTQYF.